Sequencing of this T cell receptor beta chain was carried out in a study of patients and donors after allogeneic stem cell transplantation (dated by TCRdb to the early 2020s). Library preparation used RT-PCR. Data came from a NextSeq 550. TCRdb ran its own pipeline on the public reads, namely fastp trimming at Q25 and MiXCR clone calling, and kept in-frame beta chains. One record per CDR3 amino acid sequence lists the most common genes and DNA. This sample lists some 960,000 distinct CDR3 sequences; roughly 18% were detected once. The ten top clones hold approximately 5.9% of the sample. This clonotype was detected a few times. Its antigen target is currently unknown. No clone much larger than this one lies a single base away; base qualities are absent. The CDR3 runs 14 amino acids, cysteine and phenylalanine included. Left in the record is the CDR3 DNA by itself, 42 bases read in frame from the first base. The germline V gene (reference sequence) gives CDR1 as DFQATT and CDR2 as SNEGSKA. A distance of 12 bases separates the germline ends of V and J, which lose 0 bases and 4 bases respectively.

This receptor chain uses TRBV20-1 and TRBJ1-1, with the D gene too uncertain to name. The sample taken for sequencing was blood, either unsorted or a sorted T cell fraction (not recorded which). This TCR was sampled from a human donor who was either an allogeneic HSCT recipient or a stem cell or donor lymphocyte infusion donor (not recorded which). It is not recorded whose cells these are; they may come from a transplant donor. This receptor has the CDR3 CSARDGDLGTEAFF. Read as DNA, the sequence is TGCAGTGCTAGAGACGGGGATCTGGGCACTGAAGCTTTCTTT.